These T cell receptor beta chains were read from a single sample in a study of shared clonotypes between healthy human individuals. Assay: immunoSEQ multiplex PCR; the TCRdb copy retains only in-frame clones and omits some. The sample has fewer than 3 million clones, 85% to 95% seen once. Sequencing input: naive CD4+ T cells from PBMCs. Receptors were obtained from a man between 18 and 29 years old in good health. Some clones in this sample may be carry-over from other donors' samples. The CDR3 runs from the conserved cysteine through the conserved F or W. A D gene is named only where the DNA matches it firmly. Expanded clones get a size class; other rows say once, few or many, or leave the size out.

len	j_gene	d_gene	abundance	v_gene	CDR3aa	CDR3nt
18	TRBJ2-2	.	.	TRBV7-9	CASSSPTGAGEGAGELFF	TGTGCCAGCAGCTCCCCCACGGGTGCGGGAGAGGGGGCCGGGGAGCTGTTTTTT
16	TRBJ2-7	TRBD2	.	TRBV4-2	CASSQDRGGSLYEQYF	TGTGCCAGCAGCCAAGATAGAGGCGGGAGTCTCTACGAGCAGTACTTC
16	TRBJ2-2	TRBD2	.	TRBV7-2	CASSAQTSANTGELFF	TGTGCCAGCAGCGCCCAGACTAGCGCGAACACCGGGGAGCTGTTTTTT
11	TRBJ1-2	.	.	TRBV25-1	CASSVGYGYTF	TGTGCCAGCAGTGTGGGCTATGGCTACACCTTC
13	TRBJ2-3	.	.	TRBV10-3	CAITSERPDTQYF	TGTGCCATCACCTCCGAAAGGCCAGATACGCAGTATTTT
15	TRBJ2-7	.	.	TRBV11-2	CASSLFTGSSYEQYF	TGTGCCAGCAGCTTATTTACGGGAAGCTCCTACGAGCAGTACTTC
16	TRBJ1-4	TRBD1	.	TRBV10-2	CASSTRQGAVNEKLFF	TGCGCCAGCAGTACAAGACAGGGGGCCGTAAATGAAAAACTGTTTTTT
15	TRBJ2-7	.	.	TRBV14	CASSPRSALLIEQYF	TGTGCCAGCAGCCCGCGCTCAGCCTTACTCATCGAGCAGTACTTC
12	TRBJ1-5	.	few	TRBV29-1	CSHPDQNQPQHF	TGCAGCCACCCCGATCAAAACCAGCCCCAGCATTTT
11	TRBJ1-1	.	.	TRBV20-1	CSAREWATTAF	TGCAGTGCTAGAGAGTGGGCGACCACGGCCTTT
14	TRBJ2-3	.	.	TRBV28	CASTRRMGTDTQYF	TGTGCCAGCACCCGAAGGATGGGCACAGATACGCAGTATTTT
14	TRBJ1-4	TRBD1	.	TRBV19	CASSIQGANEKLFF	TGTGCCAGTAGTATCCAGGGGGCTAATGAAAAACTGTTTTTT